These 11 T cell receptor beta chains originate from one sample sequenced in a study of T-cell memory formation after mild COVID-19. TCRdb called the 5' RACE reads again in MiXCR, with one record for every CDR3 protein. The sample has roughly 100,000 distinct CDR3 sequences, around 15% seen once; the top ten hold more than 25%. What was sequenced was PBMCs or a T cell subset sorted from them (not recorded which). The receptor source for this set is an adult woman who had mild COVID-19 (a few samples of this study predate the infection). Cell type and time point are not known.

In this sample, this clonotype turned up a few times. V usage is TRBV24-1 and J usage is TRBJ1-1; possible D gene TRBD1, 5 bases. CDR1 is KGHDR, CDR2 SFDVKD, per germline. There are 13 residues in the CDR3. The V gene lost 8 bases and the J gene lost 11 bases, with 20 bases spanning the gap. The chain's CDR3 is CATTPARGIPAFF. DNA for the CDR3: TGTGCCACCACCCCGGCGCGGGGGATTCCGGCTTTCTTT.

This clonotype occurred a few times. V usage is TRBV5-5 and J usage is TRBJ1-6; D may be TRBD1 (5 bases). CDR3 length: 15 amino acids. Germline CDR1 and CDR2: SGHKS and YYEKEE (reference sequence). V was pared by 0 bases and J by 7 bases, with 11 bases between. The chain's CDR3 is CASSLARVWNSPLHF. As DNA, the CDR3 is TGTGCCAGCAGCTTGGCCAGGGTCTGGAATTCACCCCTCCACTTT.

This clonotype was picked up many times. As DNA, the CDR3 is TGTGCCAGCAGTCCCGACCCAGATACGCAGTATTTT. Residues: CASSPDPDTQYF. V and J are TRBV12-3 or TRBV12-4 and TRBJ2-3; D gene uncertain. CDR3 size: 12 residues. Trimming left V 5 bases short and J 4 bases short, with 7 bases between.

This clonotype was counted only a few times. V gene TRBV19 combines with J gene TRBJ2-5; the D is unclear. Trimming shortened V by 3 bases and J by 2 bases, and 10 bases separated the two germline ends. The CDR3 runs 14 residues. The germline V gene has CDR1 LNHDA and CDR2 SQIVND (reference sequence). Here the CDR3 DNA reads TGTGCCAGTAGTATCACAGCAGCTCAAGAGACCCAGTACTTC. It codes for CASSITAAQETQYF. Looking up the rest from reference TRBV19 and TRBJ2-5 gives the full variable domain: DGGITQSPKYLFRKEGQNVTLSCEQNLNHDAMYWYRQDPGQGLRLIYYSQIVNDFQKGDIAEGYSVSREKKESFPLTVTSAQKNPTAFYLCASSITAAQETQYFGPGTRLLVL.

This clonotype came up a few times. CDR3 bases: TGTGCCAGCAGTCCGCTGGAGGGCGCAGATACGCAGTATTTT. As protein: CASSPLEGADTQYF. The J gene is TRBJ2-3, the V gene TRBV27; D perhaps matches TRBD2 (6 bases). The CDR3 spans 14 residues. Trimming cost V 5 bases and J 4 bases, with 13 bases left between them. The germline CDR1 and CDR2 sequences are MNHEY and SMNVEV (reference sequence).

V and J are TRBV5-6 and TRBJ2-5; a possible D gene is TRBD2 (5 bases). V lost 0 bases and J lost 4, with 13 bases in between. This CDR3 has 15 amino acids. The V gene's germline CDR1 is SGHDT and CDR2 YYEEEE. The CDR3 DNA follows: TGTGCCAGCAGCTTGGGGGAGATGCAGTTAGAGACCCAGTACTTC. Translating gives CASSLGEMQLETQYF.

CDR3 protein: CATSDFSGTGTGYGYTF. CDR3 DNA: TGTGCCACCAGTGATTTCTCCGGAACGGGGACAGGCTATGGCTACACCTTC. This sequence joins TRBV24-1 and TRBJ1-2; TRBD1 matches 8 bases. Germline assignment: CDR1 KGHDR and CDR2 SFDVKD. This CDR3 spans 17 amino acids. V dropped 1 base and J dropped 4; count of bases not matched to a gene: 10.

This clonotype was observed a few times. The CDR3 loop reads CASSQGTGGQETQYF. CDR3 in DNA: TGTGCCAGCAGCCAAGGGACCGGCGGGCAAGAGACCCAGTACTTC. The V call is TRBV14, the J call TRBJ2-5; TRBD2 might be the D (5 bases). The V and J ends lost 1 base and 2 bases respectively, with 11 bases between them. This CDR3 spans 15 amino acids. Per germline, CDR1 SGHDN and CDR2 FVKESK.

This clonotype was observed a few times. This chain uses TRBV6-5 with TRBJ1-3; D perhaps matches TRBD1 (6 bases). CDR1 MNHEY and CDR2 SVGAGI come from the germline V gene. The CDR3 has 15 amino acids. Trimming shortened V by 5 bases and J by 0 bases, and 11 bases separated the two germline ends. The CDR3 reads CASSLDRTSGNTIYF. The CDR3 DNA follows: TGTGCCAGCAGTCTTGACAGGACCTCTGGAAACACCATATATTTT.

This clonotype was seen only a few times. The chain joins TRBV7-9 to TRBJ2-7; D unresolved. The V and J ends lost 0 bases and 6 bases respectively, with 6 bases between them. The length of the CDR3 is 12 residues. The germline CDR1 and CDR2 sequences are SEHNR and FQNEAQ (reference sequence). The CDR3, as DNA: TGTGCCAGCAGCTTAGCCCCTCGCGAGCAGTACTTC. This codes for CASSLAPREQYF.

This sequence joins TRBV15 and TRBJ2-7; 10 bases fit TRBD1. Per germline, CDR1 LNHNV and CDR2 YYDKDF (reference sequence). This CDR3 region has 15 residues. Germline trimming cut 2 bases from V and 5 bases from J; bases unmatched to any gene: 6. CDR3 sequence reads: CATSRSGTGVDEQYF. The CDR3 nucleotides are TGTGCCACCAGCAGATCGGGGACAGGGGTGGACGAGCAGTACTTC.